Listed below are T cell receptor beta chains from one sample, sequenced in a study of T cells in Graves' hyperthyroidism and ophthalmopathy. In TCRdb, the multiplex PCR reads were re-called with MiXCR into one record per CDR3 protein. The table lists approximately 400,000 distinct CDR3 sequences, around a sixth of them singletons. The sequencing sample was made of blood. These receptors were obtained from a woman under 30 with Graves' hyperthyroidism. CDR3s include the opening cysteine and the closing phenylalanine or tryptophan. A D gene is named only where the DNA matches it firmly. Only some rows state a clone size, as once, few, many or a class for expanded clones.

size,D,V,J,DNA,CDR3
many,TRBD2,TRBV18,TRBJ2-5,TGTGCCAGCTCACCGGGACTAGCGGGGACGGGGCAAGAGACCCAGTACTTC,CASSPGLAGTGQETQYF
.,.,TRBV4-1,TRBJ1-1,TGCGCCAGCAGCCATCGAAACCTGAACACTGAAGCTTTCTTT,CASSHRNLNTEAFF
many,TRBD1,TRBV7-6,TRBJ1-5,TGTGCCAGCAGTTCACGGGACAGGGGGCAGGATCAGCCCCAGCATTTT,CASSSRDRGQDQPQHF
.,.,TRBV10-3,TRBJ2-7,TGTGCCATCAGTATCGGAGCTAGCTCCTACGAGCAGTACTTC,CAISIGASSYEQYF
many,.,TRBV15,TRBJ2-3,TGTGCCACCAGCAGAGATCTTATAATCCAAGCGGCTAGCACAGATACGCAGTATTTT,CATSRDLIIQAASTDTQYF
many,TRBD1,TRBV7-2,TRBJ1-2,TGTGCCAGCAGCCAGGCCCCGGGACAGGGTAACTATGGCTACACCTTC,CASSQAPGQGNYGYTF
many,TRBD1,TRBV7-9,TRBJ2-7,TGTGCCAGCAGCTTAGTACCAAAGCCAGGGGGAAGCTCCTACGAGCAGTACTTC,CASSLVPKPGGSSYEQYF
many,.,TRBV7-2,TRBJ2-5,TGTGCCAGCAGCTTAGCTAGCGCCATCCGGGAGACCCAGTACTTC,CASSLASAIRETQYF
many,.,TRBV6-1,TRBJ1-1,TGTGCCAGCAGCCCCCAGGGAACTGAAGCTTTCTTT,CASSPQGTEAFF
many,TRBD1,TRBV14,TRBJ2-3,TGTGCCAGCAGCCCTAGGACAGGGGGAGGCACAGATACGCAGTATTTT,CASSPRTGGGTDTQYF
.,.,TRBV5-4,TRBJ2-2,TGTGCCAGCAGCTTGGGTCCCGCCTTGAACACCGGGGAGCTGTTTTTT,CASSLGPALNTGELFF
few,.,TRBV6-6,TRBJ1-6,TGTGCCAGCAGTTACGACAACCCACCTCTTAATTCACCCCTCCACTTT,CASSYDNPPLNSPLHF
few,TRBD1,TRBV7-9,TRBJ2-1,TGTGTCAGCAGCCCCCCGGGACAGTCCAACAATGAGCAGTTCTTC,CVSSPPGQSNNEQFF
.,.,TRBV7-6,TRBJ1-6,TGTGCCAGCAGCCCAGGGACAAACACGGATGATAATTCACCCCTCCACTTT,CASSPGTNTDDNSPLHF
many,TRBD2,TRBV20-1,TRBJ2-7,TGCAGTGCTAGAGATAGGGTAGGGCAGTGGACTAGCGGGAGATCAGACGAGCAGTACTTC,CSARDRVGQWTSGRSDEQYF
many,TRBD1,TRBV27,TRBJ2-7,TGTGCCAGCAGGGTGACAGGGGGCTTCTCCTACGAGCAGTACTTC,CASRVTGGFSYEQYF
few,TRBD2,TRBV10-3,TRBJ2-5,TGTGCCATCAGTGAGTCACTAGCGGGAGTCCAAGAGACCCAGTACTTC,CAISESLAGVQETQYF
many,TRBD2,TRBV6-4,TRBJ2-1,TGTGCCAGCAGTGAACTAGCGGGGGGGCCCTACAATGAGCAGTTCTTC,CASSELAGGPYNEQFF
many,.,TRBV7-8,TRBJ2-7,TGTGCCAGCAGCCCCTTACGGTCGGCTCCCTACGAGCAGTACTTC,CASSPLRSAPYEQYF
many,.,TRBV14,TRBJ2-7,TGTGCCAGCAGCTACGGAGGGGGAGGCTACAGGAGCTCCTACGAGCAGTACTTC,CASSYGGGGYRSSYEQYF
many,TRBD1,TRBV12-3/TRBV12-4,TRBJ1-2,TGTGCCAGCACCAGGGGACAGAGCCCCTACACCTTC,CASTRGQSPYTF
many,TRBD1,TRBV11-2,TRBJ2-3,TGTGCCAGCAGCTCGGACAGGACAGATACGCAGTATTTT,CASSSDRTDTQYF
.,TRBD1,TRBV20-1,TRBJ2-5,TGCAGTGCTAGAGATGGAGGGACAGGGGACCAAGAGACCCAGTACTTC,CSARDGGTGDQETQYF
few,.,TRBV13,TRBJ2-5,TGTGCCAGCAGCCCCTCCCAGGGCTGGGAGACCCAGTACTTC,CASSPSQGWETQYF
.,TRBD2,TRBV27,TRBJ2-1,TGTGCCAGCAGTGCCTATAGCGGGCAGCCCTACAATGAGCAGTTCTTC,CASSAYSGQPYNEQFF
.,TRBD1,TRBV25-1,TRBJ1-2,TGTGCCAGCAGTGAATGGGACAGGGACTATGGCTACACCTTC,CASSEWDRDYGYTF
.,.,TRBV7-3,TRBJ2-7,TGTGCCAGCAGCTTAGTTGTATCCGGGGCCTACAATGAGCAGTACTTC,CASSLVVSGAYNEQYF
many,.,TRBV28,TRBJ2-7,TGTGCCAGCAGGAAGTACTACGAGCAGTACTTC,CASRKYYEQYF
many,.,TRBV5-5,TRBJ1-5,TGTGCCAGCAGCTTGGCCAGGGGCAAGCCCCAGCATTTT,CASSLARGKPQHF
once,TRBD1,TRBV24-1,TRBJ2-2,TGTGCCACTAGTGATTTTGGACAGGGGGTCACCGGGGAGCTGTTTTTT,CATSDFGQGVTGELFF
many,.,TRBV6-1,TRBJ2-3,TGTGCCAGCAGTCCTAAACCGGGACTCCGCACAGATACGCAGTATTTT,CASSPKPGLRTDTQYF